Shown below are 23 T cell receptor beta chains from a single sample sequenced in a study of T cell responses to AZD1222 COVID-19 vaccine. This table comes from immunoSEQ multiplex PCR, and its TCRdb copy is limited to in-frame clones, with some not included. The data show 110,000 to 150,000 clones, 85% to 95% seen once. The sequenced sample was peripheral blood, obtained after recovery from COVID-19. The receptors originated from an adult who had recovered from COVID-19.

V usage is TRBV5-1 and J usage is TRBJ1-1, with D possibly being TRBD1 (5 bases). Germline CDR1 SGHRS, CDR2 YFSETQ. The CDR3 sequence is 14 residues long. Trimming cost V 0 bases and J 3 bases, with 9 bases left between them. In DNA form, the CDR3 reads TGCGCCAGCAGCTTGGAGGGCAGGGACACTGAAGCTTTCTTT. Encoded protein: CASSLEGRDTEAFF.

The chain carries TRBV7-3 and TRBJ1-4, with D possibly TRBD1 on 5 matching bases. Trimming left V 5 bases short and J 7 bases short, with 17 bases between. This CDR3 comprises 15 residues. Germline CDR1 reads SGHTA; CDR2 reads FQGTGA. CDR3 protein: CASSPRAGTFEKLFF. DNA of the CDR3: TGTGCCAGCAGCCCGCGGGCAGGGACTTTTGAAAAACTGTTTTTT.

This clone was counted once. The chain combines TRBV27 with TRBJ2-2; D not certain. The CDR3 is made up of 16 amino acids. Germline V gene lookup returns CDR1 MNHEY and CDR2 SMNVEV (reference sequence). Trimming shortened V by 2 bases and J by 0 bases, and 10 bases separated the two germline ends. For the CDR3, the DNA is TGTGCCAGCAGTTTAGGCAGGAATGCGAACACCGGGGAGCTGTTTTTT. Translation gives CASSLGRNANTGELFF.

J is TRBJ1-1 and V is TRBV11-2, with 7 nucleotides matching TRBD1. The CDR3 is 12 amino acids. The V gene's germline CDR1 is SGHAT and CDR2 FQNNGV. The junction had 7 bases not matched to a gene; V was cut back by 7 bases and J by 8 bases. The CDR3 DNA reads TGTGCCAGCACCACTTTAGGGGGCGAAGCTTTCTTT. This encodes CASTTLGGEAFF.

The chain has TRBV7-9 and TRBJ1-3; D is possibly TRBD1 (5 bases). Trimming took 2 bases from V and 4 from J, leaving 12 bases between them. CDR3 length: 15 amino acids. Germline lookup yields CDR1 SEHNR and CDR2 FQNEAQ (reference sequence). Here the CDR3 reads CASSLRRGGGNTIYF. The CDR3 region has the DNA TGTGCCAGCAGCTTACGAAGGGGAGGCGGAAACACCATATATTTT.

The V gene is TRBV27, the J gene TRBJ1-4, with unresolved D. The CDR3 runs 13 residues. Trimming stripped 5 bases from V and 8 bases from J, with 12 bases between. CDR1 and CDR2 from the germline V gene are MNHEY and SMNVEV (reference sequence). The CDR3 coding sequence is TGTGCCAGCAGTAATCGGACCGTCGAAAAACTGTTTTTT. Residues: CASSNRTVEKLFF.

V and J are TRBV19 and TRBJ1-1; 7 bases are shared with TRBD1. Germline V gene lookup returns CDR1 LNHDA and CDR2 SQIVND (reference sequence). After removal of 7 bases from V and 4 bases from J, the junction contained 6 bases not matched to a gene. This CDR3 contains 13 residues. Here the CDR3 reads CASTTGWVTEAFF. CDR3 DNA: TGTGCCAGTACGACAGGGTGGGTCACTGAAGCTTTCTTT.

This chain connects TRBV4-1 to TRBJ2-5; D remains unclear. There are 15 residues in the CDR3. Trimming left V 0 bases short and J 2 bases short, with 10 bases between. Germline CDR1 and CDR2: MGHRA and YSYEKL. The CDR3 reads CASSQERQAQETQYF. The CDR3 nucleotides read TGCGCCAGCAGCCAAGAACGCCAGGCTCAAGAGACCCAGTACTTC.

The CDR3 DNA is TGTGCCACCAGTGGCCAGGGAGCCTACCGATATTACGAGCAGTACTTC. It encodes CATSGQGAYRYYEQYF. V gene TRBV24-1 combines with J gene TRBJ2-7; D tentatively fits TRBD1 or TRBD2 (5 bases each). CDR1 KGHDR and CDR2 SFDVKD come from the germline V gene. The V end lost 5 bases, the J end lost 4 bases, and 20 bases lay between the germline ends. CDR3 length: 16 amino acids.

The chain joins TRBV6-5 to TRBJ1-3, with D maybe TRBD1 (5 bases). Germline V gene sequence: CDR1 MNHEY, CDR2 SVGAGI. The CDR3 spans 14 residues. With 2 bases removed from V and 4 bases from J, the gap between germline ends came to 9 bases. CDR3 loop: CASSYGGWGNTIYF. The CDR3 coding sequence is TGTGCCAGCAGTTACGGGGGGTGGGGAAACACCATATATTTT.

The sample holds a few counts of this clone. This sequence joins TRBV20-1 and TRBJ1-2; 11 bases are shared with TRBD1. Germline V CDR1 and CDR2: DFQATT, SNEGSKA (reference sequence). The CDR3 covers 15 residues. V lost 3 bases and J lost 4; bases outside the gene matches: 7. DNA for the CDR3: TGCAGTGCTAGTCCCCAGGACAGGGGGCTCTATGGCTACACCTTC. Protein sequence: CSASPQDRGLYGYTF.

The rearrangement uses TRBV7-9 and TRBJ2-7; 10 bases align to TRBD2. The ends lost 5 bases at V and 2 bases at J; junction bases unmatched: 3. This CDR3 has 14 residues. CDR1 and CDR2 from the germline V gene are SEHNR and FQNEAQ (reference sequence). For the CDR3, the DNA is TGTGCCAGCAGCCCGGGACTAGCGACCTACGAGCAGTACTTC. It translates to CASSPGLATYEQYF.

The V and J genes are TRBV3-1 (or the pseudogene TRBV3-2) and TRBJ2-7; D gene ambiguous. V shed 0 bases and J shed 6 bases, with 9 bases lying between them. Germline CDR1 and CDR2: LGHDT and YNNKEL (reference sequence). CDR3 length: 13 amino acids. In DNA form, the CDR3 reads TGTGCCAGCAGCCAAGAAAGGCGGTTCGAGCAGTACTTC. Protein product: CASSQERRFEQYF.

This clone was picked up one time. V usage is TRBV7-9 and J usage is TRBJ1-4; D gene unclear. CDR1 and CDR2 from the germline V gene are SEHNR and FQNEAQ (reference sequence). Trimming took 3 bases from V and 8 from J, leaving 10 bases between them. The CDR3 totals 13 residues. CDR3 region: CASSFSEREKLFF. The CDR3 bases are TGTGCCAGCAGCTTTTCGGAGCGAGAAAAACTGTTTTTT.

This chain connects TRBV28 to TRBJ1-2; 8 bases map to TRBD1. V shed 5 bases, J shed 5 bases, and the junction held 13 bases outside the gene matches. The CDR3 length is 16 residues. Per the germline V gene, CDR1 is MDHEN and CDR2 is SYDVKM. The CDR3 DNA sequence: TGTGCCAGCAGTCGAGCCCCCGTAACAGGGGGTTATGGCTACACCTTC. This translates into CASSRAPVTGGYGYTF.

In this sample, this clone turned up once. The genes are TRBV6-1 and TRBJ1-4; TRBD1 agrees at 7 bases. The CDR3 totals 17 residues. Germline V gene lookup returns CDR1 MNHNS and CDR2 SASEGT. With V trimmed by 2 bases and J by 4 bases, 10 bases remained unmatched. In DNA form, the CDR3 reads TGTGCCAGCAGTGAATCTCGGAGGGACAGCTATAATGAAAAACTGTTTTTT. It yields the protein CASSESRRDSYNEKLFF.

The CDR3 DNA reads TGCGCCAGCAGCCAAGATCCCCTATTCGCGGATTCACCCCTCCACTTT. Translated: CASSQDPLFADSPLHF. The V call is TRBV4-1, the J call TRBJ1-6; no definite D call. Trimming cost V 0 bases and J 8 bases, with 14 bases left between them. The CDR3 has 16 residues. The germline gives CDR1 MGHRA, CDR2 YSYEKL.

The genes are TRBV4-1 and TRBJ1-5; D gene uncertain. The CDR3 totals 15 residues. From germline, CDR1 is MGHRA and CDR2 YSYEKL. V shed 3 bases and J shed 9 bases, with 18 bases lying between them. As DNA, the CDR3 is TGCGCCAGCAGCCATCCGGGCCCCAACTCCCCGCCCCAGCATTTT. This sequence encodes CASSHPGPNSPPQHF.

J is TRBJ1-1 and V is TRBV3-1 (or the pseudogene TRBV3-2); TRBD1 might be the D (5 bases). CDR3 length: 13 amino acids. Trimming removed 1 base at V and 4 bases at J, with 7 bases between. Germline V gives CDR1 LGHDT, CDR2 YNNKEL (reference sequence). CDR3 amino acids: CASSQGGGTEAFF. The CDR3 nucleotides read TGTGCCAGCAGCCAAGGGGGGGGCACTGAAGCTTTCTTT.

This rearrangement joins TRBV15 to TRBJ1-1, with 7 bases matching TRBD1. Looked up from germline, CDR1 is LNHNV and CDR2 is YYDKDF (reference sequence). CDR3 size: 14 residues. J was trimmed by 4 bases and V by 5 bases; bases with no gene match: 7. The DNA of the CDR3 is TGTGCCACCAGCCCCCGACAGGGACCCACTGAAGCTTTCTTT. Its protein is CATSPRQGPTEAFF.

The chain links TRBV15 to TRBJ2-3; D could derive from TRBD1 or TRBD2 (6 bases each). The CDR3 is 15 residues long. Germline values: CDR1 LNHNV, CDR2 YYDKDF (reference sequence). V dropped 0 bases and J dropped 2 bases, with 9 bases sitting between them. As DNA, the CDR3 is TGTGCCACCAGCAGAGATGGGGGGCACACAGATACGCAGTATTTT. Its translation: CATSRDGGHTDTQYF.

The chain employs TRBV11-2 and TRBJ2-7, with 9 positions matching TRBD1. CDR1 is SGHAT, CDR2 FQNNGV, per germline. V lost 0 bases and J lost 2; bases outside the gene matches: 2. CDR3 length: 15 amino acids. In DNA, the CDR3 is TGTGCCAGCAGCTTAGAGGGACAGGGCCCCTACGAGCAGTACTTC. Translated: CASSLEGQGPYEQYF.

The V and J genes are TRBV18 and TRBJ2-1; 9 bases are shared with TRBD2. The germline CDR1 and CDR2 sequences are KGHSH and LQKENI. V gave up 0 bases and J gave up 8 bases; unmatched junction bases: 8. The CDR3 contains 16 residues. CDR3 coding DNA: TGTGCCAGCTCACCACCGGCGGGAGGGCCTCCGGATGAGCAGTTCTTC. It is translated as CASSPPAGGPPDEQFF.